This entry features one T cell receptor (beta chain) sequence. Its antigen is currently not known. Base qualities are not at hand, and no much larger clone is one base apart. The meaning of the sample's time point label: about 28 days (+/-7) after the second vaccine dose. Because spike-specific TCR depth and breadth did not differ between the two schedules, AZD1222 recipients who got a second dose at roughly 4 weeks were pooled with those who got a second dose at roughly 12 weeks. Vaccinee samples came from UK trials COV001 and COV002, including a single-blind randomized controlled phase 2/3 trial of AZD1222 (ChAdOx1 nCoV-19) in healthy adults. Trial participant PBMC samples were collected at day 0 and day 28 after the second dose for TCRbeta chain sequencing. The sample originates from a study of T cell responses to AZD1222 COVID-19 vaccine (dated by TCRdb to about 2021). Regarding the study in general: A total of approximately 250 trial participants underwent TCR sequencing, of whom approximately 200 had received two doses of AZD1222 and around 26 had received two doses of the MenACWY control vaccine. Trial participants were enrolled into age subgroups of 18-55, 56-69 and 70-plus years, which contained about 150, 28 and 57 TCR-sequenced participants, respectively.

The CDR3 regions of human TCRbeta chains were analyzed by immunosequencing. As for the authors' bioinformatics: Repertoire TCRs were matched against a reference library of SARS-CoV-2-specific TCRs generated with the MIRA antigen-specificity platform. Breadth was defined as the fraction of unique TCRs that were SARS-CoV-2-associated, and depth was defined as the fraction of total T cells that were SARS-CoV-2-associated. Using the MIRA data, each spike-specific TCR was mapped to the spike region that the TCR reacts to and placed in a CD4 or CD8 class. Log10-transformed breadth and depth values were compared by one-way ANOVA with Sidak's multiple comparisons tests. TCRdb took over this immuneACCESS table, retaining in-frame rearrangements with V and J assigned. Such tables are incomplete; in checked studies, under half of the missing clones stem from an unresolved V gene, and the remainder is unexplained. That table furnishes V, J and clone size, whereas the DNA furnished D and trimming. The sample table shows approximately 52,000 clones, and 87% are seen once. Roughly 2.6% of the sample is taken by the ten largest.

V has 4 bases trimmed and J has 2 bases trimmed; junction bases matching no gene number 4. CDR1 and CDR2, per the germline V gene (reference sequence), are LGHDT and YNNKEL. The CDR3 numbers 14 residues from cysteine through phenylalanine. Of all the DNA, just the CDR3 is kept, 42 bases in frame from base 1. Findings and caveats that apply to the study as a whole: Only a handful of AZD1222 recipients were SARS-CoV-2 seropositive at baseline, limiting conclusions about previously exposed vaccinees. The 56-69-year group was small, and its depth increase did not reach significance, likely because of low power. After two AZD1222 doses, spike-specific TCR breadth and depth were significantly higher than at day 0 and than in MenACWY recipients. Vaccine-associated CD4 TCRs spanned the whole spike protein, with dominant responses in regions 160-218 and 743-854. Participants were mostly white British and included more females than males, and it was suggested by the authors that clonal diversity may have been underestimated. Nearly half of unique spike-specific TCRs reportedly recognized epitopes outside regions mutated in the B.1.351 and B.1.1.7 variants. Because no day 14 peak-response samples were available, the repertoires could be characterized only after the peak T cell response.

Sequenced material: peripheral blood, taken 28 days after the second AZD1222 dose. The chain joins TRBV3-1 (or the pseudogene TRBV3-2) to TRBJ2-7; 8 central bases correspond to TRBD1. The sequence derives from an adult who received the AZD1222 COVID-19 vaccine. The CDR3 sequence is CASSLSTGAYEQYF. The DNA sequence is as follows: TGTGCCAGCAGCCTATCGACAGGGGCCTACGAGCAGTACTTC.